This T cell receptor (beta chain) was captured by sequencing in a study of OX40 agonist ivuxolimab in advanced cancers. Study overall: The dose-escalation cohort had hepatocellular carcinoma, melanoma, renal cell or head and neck cancer. Overall study findings and caveats: By week 6 at 0.1 to 3.0 mg/kg, blood CD4+ and CD8+ T cells had expanded clonally.

Any history of autoimmune disease or systemic immunosuppression disqualified patients. Generated by immunoSEQ multiplex PCR, the TCRdb table keeps only in-frame clones and is missing some. This sample has some 66,000 clones, with approximately 80% found just once. The V gene's germline CDR1 is SGHDT and CDR2 YYEEEE. The CDR3 runs to 15 residues. V dropped 4 bases and J dropped 6; count of bases not matched to a gene: 13. Comments on this clone: What it binds is unknown.

The TCR was taken from an adult with an advanced solid tumor such as melanoma, head and neck, liver or kidney cancer. Here the sequenced sample was CD4+ or CD8+ T cells sorted from blood, taken in a trial of the OX40 agonist ivuxolimab. This chain links TRBV5-6 with TRBJ2-7, with 7 positions matching TRBD1. CDR3 bases: TGTGCCAGCAGCCGCAGCGGACAGGTTAGGGGCGAGCAGTACTTC. This gives the protein CASSRSGQVRGEQYF.